This T cell receptor beta chain was retrieved from a study of identical twins. Study conclusions and caveats: Possibly, invariant MAIT and iNKT cells partly confounded zero-insertion analyses.

MiXCR, run by TCRdb on the 5' RACE reads, gives a single entry per CDR3 protein. The sample carries under 900,000 distinct CDR3 sequences, about 18% recorded once. This clonotype was recorded a few times. Its target is not known. The junction and the germline gene differ at one end; a read error may be behind it. These data also featured in a second study, about T cells expressing NK-cell markers.

Sequencing was done on a sample of PBMCs. The origin of this receptor is a woman younger than 35 in good health.

The CDR3 protein is CASSLRDGFWDF. CDR3 bases: TGTGCCAGCAGCCTCCGGGACGGATTTTGGGACTTC. The V call is TRBV6-2 or TRBV6-3, the J call TRBJ2-5; either TRBD1 or TRBD2 may fit D (5 bases each). This CDR3 has 12 amino acids. Germline CDR1 MNHEY, CDR2 SVGEGT.